These 8 T cell receptor beta chains came from one sample sequenced in a study of blood T cell repertoires in COVID-19. TCRdb's copy holds only in-frame clones and misses some; the assay was immunoSEQ multiplex PCR. The sample lists about 37,000 clones, 75% to 90% occurring once. Sequenced sample: peripheral blood. The source of these receptors is a woman in her sixties or seventies with acute or convalescent COVID-19.

This sequence joins TRBV5-1 and TRBJ2-7, with D tentatively TRBD2 (7 bases). CDR3 length: 15 residues. V was pared by 6 bases and J by 4 bases, with 20 bases between. Per the germline V gene, CDR1 is SGHRS and CDR2 is YFSETQ. CDR3 nucleotide sequence: TGCGCCAGCATGCAGGGCGGGGGCCTTAAATACGAGCAGTACTTC. Translating it yields CASMQGGGLKYEQYF.

This chain links TRBV19 with TRBJ2-3; 9 nucleotides match TRBD2. The CDR3 runs 16 residues. Germline CDR1 and CDR2: LNHDA and SQIVND (reference sequence). J gave up 6 bases and V 4 bases, and 11 bases lay outside the gene matches. The CDR3 DNA follows: TGTGCCAGTAGTAAGGACTATGAGCGGGGGGCGGATACGCAGTATTTT. Amino acid sequence: CASSKDYERGADTQYF.

The rearrangement uses TRBV5-4 and TRBJ1-2, with D hard to call. This CDR3 has 17 amino acids. V was cut by 0 bases and J by 7 bases, with 22 bases left in between. CDR1 and CDR2 (germline): SGHNT, YYREEE (reference sequence). CDR3 region: CASSLGSPIDLGSGYTF. In DNA, the CDR3 is TGTGCCAGCAGCTTGGGCAGCCCCATTGACCTCGGGAGTGGCTACACCTTC.

The V call is TRBV5-1, the J call TRBJ2-7, with TRBD2 matching over 9 bases. CDR1 SGHRS and CDR2 YFSETQ come from the germline V gene. J gave up 1 base and V 0 bases, and 8 bases lay outside the gene matches. This CDR3 comprises 17 residues. CDR3 protein: CASSLDPTSGFSYEQYF. The DNA of the CDR3 is TGCGCCAGCAGCTTGGATCCGACTAGCGGTTTTTCCTACGAGCAGTACTTC.

The V call is TRBV6-4, the J call TRBJ2-7; 7 nucleotides match TRBD2. The germline CDR1 and CDR2 sequences are MRHNA and SNTAGT. V lost 0 bases, J lost 4 bases, and 9 bases stayed unmatched. There are 16 residues in the CDR3. CDR3 sequence: CASSDSRTRPPYEQYF. Written as DNA, the CDR3 is TGTGCCAGCAGTGACTCCAGGACTAGACCTCCGTACGAGCAGTACTTC.

The CDR3 protein is CATTGGESPLHF. The DNA for the CDR3 is TGTGCCACTACAGGGGGCGAATCACCCCTCCACTTT. The chain is built from TRBV19 and TRBJ1-6, with 9 bases identical to TRBD1. The CDR3 extends over 12 amino acids. The ends lost 10 bases at V and 10 bases at J; junction bases unmatched: 5. The V gene's germline CDR1 is LNHDA and CDR2 SQIVND (reference sequence). Filled out from reference TRBV19 and TRBJ1-6, the complete variable domain reads DGGITQSPKYLFRKEGQNVTLSCEQNLNHDAMYWYRQDPGQGLRLIYYSQIVNDFQKGDIAEGYSVSREKKESFPLTVTSAQKNPTAFYLCATTGGESPLHFGNGTRLTVT.

The chain recombines TRBV12-3 or TRBV12-4 with TRBJ2-7, with a possible D match to TRBD2 (6 bases). There are 13 residues in the CDR3. Trimming took 6 bases from V and 4 from J, leaving 13 bases between them. The DNA of the CDR3 is TGTGCCAGCAGCCCGGGAGCGTCTTACGAGCAGTACTTC. Protein product: CASSPGASYEQYF.

This sequence joins TRBV7-2 and TRBJ2-5; TRBD2 agrees at 7 bases. The CDR3 sequence is 15 residues long. Germline CDR1 is SGHTA and CDR2 is FQGNSA. V lost 2 bases, J lost 2 bases, and 5 bases stayed unmatched. As DNA, the CDR3 is TGTGCCAGCAGCTTAACCCCTAGCGGACAAGAGACCCAGTACTTC. This gives the protein CASSLTPSGQETQYF.